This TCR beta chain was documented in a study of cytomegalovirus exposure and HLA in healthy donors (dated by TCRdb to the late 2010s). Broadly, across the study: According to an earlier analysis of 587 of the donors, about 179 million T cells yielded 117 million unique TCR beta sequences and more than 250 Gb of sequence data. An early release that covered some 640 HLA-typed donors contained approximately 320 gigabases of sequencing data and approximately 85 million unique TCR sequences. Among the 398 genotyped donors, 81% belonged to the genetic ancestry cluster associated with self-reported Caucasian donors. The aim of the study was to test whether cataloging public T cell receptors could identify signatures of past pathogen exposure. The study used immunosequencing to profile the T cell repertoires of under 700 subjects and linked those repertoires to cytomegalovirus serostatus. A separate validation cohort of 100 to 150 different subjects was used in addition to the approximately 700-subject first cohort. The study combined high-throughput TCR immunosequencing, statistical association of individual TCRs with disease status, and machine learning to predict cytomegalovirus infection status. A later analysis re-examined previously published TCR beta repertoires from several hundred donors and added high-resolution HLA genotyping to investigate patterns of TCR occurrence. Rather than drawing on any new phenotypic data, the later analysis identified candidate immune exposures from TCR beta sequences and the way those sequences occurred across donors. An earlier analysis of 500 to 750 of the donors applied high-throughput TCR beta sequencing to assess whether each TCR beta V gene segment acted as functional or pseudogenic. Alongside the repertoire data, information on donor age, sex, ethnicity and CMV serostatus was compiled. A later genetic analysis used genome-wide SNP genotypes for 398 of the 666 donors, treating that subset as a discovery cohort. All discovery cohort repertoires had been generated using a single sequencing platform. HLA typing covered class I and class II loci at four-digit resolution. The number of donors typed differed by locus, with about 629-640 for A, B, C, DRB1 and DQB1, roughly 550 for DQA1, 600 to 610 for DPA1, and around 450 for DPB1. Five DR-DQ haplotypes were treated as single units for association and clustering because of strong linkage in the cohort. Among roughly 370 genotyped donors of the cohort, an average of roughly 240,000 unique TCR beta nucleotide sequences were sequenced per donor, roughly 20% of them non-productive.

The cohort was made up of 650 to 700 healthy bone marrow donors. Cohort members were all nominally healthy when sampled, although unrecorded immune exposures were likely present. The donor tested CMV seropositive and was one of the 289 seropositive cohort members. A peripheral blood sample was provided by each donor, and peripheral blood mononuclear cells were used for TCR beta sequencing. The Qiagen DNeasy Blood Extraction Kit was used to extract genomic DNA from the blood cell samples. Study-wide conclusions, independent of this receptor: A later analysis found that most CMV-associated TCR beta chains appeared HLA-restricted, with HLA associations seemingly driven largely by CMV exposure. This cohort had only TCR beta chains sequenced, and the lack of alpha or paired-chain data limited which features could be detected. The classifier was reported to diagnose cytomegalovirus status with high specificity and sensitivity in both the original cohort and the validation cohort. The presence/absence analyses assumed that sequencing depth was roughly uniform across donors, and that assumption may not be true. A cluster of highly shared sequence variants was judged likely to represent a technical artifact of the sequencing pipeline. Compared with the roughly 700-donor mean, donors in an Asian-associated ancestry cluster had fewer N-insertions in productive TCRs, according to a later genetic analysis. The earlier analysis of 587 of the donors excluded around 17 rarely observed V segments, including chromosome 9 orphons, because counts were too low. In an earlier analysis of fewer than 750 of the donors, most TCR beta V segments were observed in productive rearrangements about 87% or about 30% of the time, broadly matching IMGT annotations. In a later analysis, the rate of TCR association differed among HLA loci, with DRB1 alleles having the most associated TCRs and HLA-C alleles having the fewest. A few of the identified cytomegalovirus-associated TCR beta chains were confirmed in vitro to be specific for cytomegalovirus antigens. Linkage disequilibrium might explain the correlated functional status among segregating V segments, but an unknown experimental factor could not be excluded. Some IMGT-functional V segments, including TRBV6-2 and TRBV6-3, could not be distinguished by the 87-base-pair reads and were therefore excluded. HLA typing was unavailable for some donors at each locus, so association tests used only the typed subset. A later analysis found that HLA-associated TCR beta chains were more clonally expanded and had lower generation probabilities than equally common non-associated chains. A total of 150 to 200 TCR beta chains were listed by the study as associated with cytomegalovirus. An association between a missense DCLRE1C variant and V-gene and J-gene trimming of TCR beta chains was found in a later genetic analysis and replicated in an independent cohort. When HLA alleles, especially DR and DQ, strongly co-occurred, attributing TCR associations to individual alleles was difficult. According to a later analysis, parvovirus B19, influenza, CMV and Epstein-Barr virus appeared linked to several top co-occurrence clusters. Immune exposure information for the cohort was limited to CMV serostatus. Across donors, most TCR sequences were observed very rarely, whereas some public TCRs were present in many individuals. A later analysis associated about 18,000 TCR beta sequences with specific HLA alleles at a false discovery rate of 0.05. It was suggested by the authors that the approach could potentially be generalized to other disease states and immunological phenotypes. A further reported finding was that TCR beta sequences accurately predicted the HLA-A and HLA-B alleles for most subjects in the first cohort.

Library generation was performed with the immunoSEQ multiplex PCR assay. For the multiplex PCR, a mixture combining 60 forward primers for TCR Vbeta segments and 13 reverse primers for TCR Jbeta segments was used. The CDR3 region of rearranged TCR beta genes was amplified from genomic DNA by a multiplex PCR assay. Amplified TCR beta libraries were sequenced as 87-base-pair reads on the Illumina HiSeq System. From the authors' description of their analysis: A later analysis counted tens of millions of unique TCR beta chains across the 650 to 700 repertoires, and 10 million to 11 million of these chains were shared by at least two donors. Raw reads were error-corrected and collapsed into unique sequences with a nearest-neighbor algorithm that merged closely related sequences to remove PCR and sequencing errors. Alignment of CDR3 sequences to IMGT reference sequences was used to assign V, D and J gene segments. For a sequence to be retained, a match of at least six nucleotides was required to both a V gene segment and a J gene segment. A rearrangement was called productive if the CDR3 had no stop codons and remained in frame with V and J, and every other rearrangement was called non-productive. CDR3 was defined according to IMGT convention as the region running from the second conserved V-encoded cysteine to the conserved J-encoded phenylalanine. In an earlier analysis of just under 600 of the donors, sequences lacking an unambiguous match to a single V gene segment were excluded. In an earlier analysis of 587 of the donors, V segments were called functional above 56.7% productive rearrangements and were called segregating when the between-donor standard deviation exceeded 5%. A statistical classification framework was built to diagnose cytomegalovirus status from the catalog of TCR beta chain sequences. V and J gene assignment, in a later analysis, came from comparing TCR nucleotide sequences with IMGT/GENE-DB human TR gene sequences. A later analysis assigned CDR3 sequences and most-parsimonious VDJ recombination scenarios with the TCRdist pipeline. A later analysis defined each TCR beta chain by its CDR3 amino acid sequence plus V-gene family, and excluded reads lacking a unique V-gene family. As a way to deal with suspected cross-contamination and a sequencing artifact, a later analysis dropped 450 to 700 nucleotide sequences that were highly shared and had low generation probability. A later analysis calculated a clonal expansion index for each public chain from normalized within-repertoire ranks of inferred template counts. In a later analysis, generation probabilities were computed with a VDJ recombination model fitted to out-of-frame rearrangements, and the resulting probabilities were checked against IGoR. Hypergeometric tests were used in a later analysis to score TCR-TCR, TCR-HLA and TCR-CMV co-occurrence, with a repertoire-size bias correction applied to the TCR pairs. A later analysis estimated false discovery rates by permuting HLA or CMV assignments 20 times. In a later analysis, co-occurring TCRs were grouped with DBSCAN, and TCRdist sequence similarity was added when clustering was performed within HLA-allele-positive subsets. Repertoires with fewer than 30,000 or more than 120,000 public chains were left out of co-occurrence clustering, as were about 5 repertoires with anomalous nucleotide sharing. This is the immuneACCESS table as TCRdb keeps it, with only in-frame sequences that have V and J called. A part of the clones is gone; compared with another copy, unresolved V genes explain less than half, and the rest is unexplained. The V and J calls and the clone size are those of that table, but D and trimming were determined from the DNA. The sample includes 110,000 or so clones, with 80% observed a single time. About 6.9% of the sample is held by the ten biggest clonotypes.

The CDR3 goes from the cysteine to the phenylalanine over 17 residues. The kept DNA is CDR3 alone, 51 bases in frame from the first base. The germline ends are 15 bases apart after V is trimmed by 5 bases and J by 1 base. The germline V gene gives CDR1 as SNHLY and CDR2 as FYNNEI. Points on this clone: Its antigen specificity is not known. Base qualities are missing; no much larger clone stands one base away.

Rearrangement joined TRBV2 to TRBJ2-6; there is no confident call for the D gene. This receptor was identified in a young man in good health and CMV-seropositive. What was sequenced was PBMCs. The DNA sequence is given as TGTGCCAGCAGTCTTGAGGCCCCTTCATCTGGGGCCAACGTCCTGACTTTC. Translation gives CASSLEAPSSGANVLTF. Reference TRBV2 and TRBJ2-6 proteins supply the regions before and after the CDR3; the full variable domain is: EPEVTQTPSHQVTQMGQEVILRCVPISNHLYFYWYRQILGQKVEFLVSFYNNEISEKSEIFDDQFSVERPDGSNFTLKIRSTKLEDSAMYFCASSLEAPSSGANVLTFGAGSRLTVL.